This TCR beta chain was obtained from a study of T cell responses to AZD1222 COVID-19 vaccine. Findings of the study overall: Baseline testing showed seropositivity in only a handful of AZD1222 recipients. Spike was spanned by vaccine-associated CD4 TCRs, with dominance at 160-218 and 743-854.

Notes on this clone: Its target is not known.

Germline CDR1 ENHRY, CDR2 SYGVKD. The V and J ends lost 5 bases and 1 base, in that order; junction bases with no gene match: 6. CDR3 size: 15 residues. Assay: immunoSEQ multiplex PCR; the TCRdb copy retains only in-frame clones and omits some. This sample has roughly 79,000 clones, with about 72% found just once. The source material was peripheral blood, sampled on day 0 of AZD1222 vaccination. The TCR originated in an adult in good health. J is TRBJ1-1 and V is TRBV10-3; 8 nucleotides align to TRBD1. CDR3 nucleotide sequence: TGTGCCATCAGTTTGACAGGGGATGGGAACACTGAAGCTTTCTTT. It is translated as CAISLTGDGNTEAFF.